These 28 T cell receptor beta chains share one sample of origin, sequenced in a study of PD-L1 blockade in urothelial cancer. Noted time point: peripheral blood 6 weeks after treatment start. The method was immunoSEQ multiplex PCR; TCRdb's version includes in-frame clones alone and lacks a portion of them. The sample has about 120,000 clones; roughly 91% are singletons. Sequences were derived from PBMCs, sampled around atezolizumab (anti-PD-L1) treatment. The receptors were sampled from a man between 60 and 75 years old with urothelial cancer.

The V gene is TRBV7-2, the J gene TRBJ2-2; 9 bases line up with TRBD2. This CDR3 is built from 16 residues. The germline gives CDR1 SGHTA, CDR2 FQGNSA. Trimming removed 2 bases from V and 7 bases from J; junction bases left unmatched: 8. The CDR3 loop reads CASSLTAGGQGGELFF. The CDR3 coding sequence is TGTGCCAGCAGCTTAACGGCGGGGGGGCAGGGCGGGGAGCTGTTTTTT.

The V gene is TRBV7-3, the J gene TRBJ2-7; TRBD2 matches at 11 bases. The V gene's germline CDR1 is SGHTA and CDR2 FQGTGA. This CDR3 is built from 13 residues. V was clipped by 0 bases and J by 10 bases; unmatched bases: 2. CDR3: CASSLTGTSGQYF. CDR3 coding DNA: TGTGCCAGCAGCTTAACCGGGACTAGCGGACAGTACTTC.

The genes are TRBV2 and TRBJ1-2; D is unresolved. Trimming took 6 bases from V and 0 from J, leaving 14 bases between them. Germline values: CDR1 SNHLY, CDR2 FYNNEI. The CDR3 length is 15 residues. The CDR3 nucleotides are TGTGCCAGCAGCACCGCTCGGAGGTCTAACTATGGCTACACCTTC. Its translation: CASSTARRSNYGYTF.

V is TRBV7-9 and J is TRBJ2-7, with D perhaps matching TRBD1 (6 bases). CDR1 is SEHNR and CDR2 is FQNEAQ in the germline V gene (reference sequence). Trimming took 1 base from V and 7 from J, leaving 17 bases between them. This CDR3 is 15 amino acids long. The CDR3 reads CASSLVAGALREQYF. CDR3 DNA: TGTGCCAGCAGCTTAGTAGCAGGGGCCCTTAGGGAGCAGTACTTC.

This chain connects TRBV29-1 to TRBJ2-1; 11 bases agree with TRBD2. The CDR3 loop spans 16 amino acids. Per germline, CDR1 SQVTM and CDR2 ANQGSEA. With V trimmed by 4 bases and J by 5 bases, 10 bases remained unmatched. The CDR3 DNA reads TGCAGCGTTGGAGGGGCGGTAGCGGGAGGGGACAATGAGCAGTTCTTC. Its translation: CSVGGAVAGGDNEQFF.

The chain combines TRBV7-9 with TRBJ1-2, with 8 positions matching TRBD1. The CDR3 spans 13 residues. Trimming at V came to 7 bases and at J to 6 bases, leaving 7 bases not matched to a gene. The germline gives CDR1 SEHNR, CDR2 FQNEAQ (reference sequence). The CDR3 reads CASTKYRGNGYTF. The CDR3 DNA reads TGTGCCAGCACAAAATACAGGGGGAATGGCTACACCTTC.

CDR3 coding DNA: TGTGCCAGCAGCGTAGCGCGGGGCGTGCCCAATGAGCAGTTCTTC. This translates into CASSVARGVPNEQFF. The chain couples TRBV9 to TRBJ2-1, with a possible D match to TRBD2 (6 bases). Deletions cut 0 bases from V and 6 bases from J, with 13 bases between. Germline V CDR1 and CDR2: SGDLS, YYNGEE. The CDR3 has 15 residues.

J is TRBJ1-1 and V is TRBV9, with no clear D. The CDR3 runs to 13 residues. The germline CDR1 and CDR2 sequences are SGDLS and YYNGEE. Trimming took off 4 bases at V and 3 bases at J, with 10 bases between the two ends. The CDR3 is CASSPPGDTEAFF. The CDR3, as DNA: TGTGCCAGCAGCCCCCCGGGAGACACTGAAGCTTTCTTT.

Many counts were recorded for this clone. The chain joins TRBV2 to TRBJ1-2; 7 nucleotides agree with TRBD1. The germline CDR1 and CDR2 sequences are SNHLY and FYNNEI. Germline trimming cut 5 bases from V and 7 bases from J; bases unmatched to any gene: 10. CDR3 length: 14 residues. CDR3 in DNA: TGTGCCAGCAGTTACAAACAGGGGAGCTTTGGCTACACCTTC. The encoded protein is CASSYKQGSFGYTF.

The chain has TRBV5-1 and TRBJ2-1; D gene unclear. V was trimmed by 3 bases and J by 9 bases, leaving 16 bases between them. This CDR3 comprises 14 residues. Looked up from germline, CDR1 is SGHRS and CDR2 is YFSETQ. In DNA, the CDR3 is TGCGCCAGCAGCTCCCCGACTGTCTCCCCTGAGCAGTTCTTC. Amino acid sequence: CASSSPTVSPEQFF.

Here the CDR3 DNA reads TGCGCCAGCAGCCAGGACCCAGGGACAGGGTCGTCCGGGGAGCTGTTTTTT. Its protein product is CASSQDPGTGSSGELFF. The V gene is TRBV4-3, the J gene TRBJ2-2; 9 bases align to TRBD1. The V gene's germline CDR1 is LGHNA and CDR2 YSLEER. J gave up 6 bases and V 3 bases, and 11 bases lay outside the gene matches. The CDR3 length is 17 residues.

The chain joins TRBV9 to TRBJ2-3, with TRBD2 matching 7 bases. V was pared by 3 bases and J by 0 bases, with 4 bases of the junction left unmatched. The CDR3 contains 15 residues. Germline V gives CDR1 SGDLS, CDR2 YYNGEE. CDR3 bases: TGTGCCAGCAGCGGACTAGCAACTAGCACAGATACGCAGTATTTT. It codes for CASSGLATSTDTQYF.

The genes are TRBV5-1 and TRBJ2-7; D gene uncertain. The CDR3 extends over 13 amino acids. Germline loops: CDR1 SGHRS, CDR2 YFSETQ. Trimming removed 2 bases from V and 4 bases from J, with 10 bases in between. The CDR3 nucleotides read TGCGCCAGCAGCTTTGACTCACATTACGAGCAGTACTTC. Its translation: CASSFDSHYEQYF.

The chain couples TRBV28 to TRBJ2-7; TRBD1 matches 12 bases. Germline V gene data show CDR1 as MDHEN and CDR2 as SYDVKM. The V segment lost 3 bases and the J segment 6 bases; nucleotides outside the gene matches: 3. There are 14 residues in the CDR3. CDR3 amino acids: CASSLGQGAREQYF. The CDR3 DNA is TGTGCCAGCAGTTTGGGACAGGGGGCGCGCGAGCAGTACTTC.

CDR3 in DNA: TGTGCCAGCAGGTTACAGGGGGGTGGGCAAGAGACCCAGTACTTC. It is translated as CASRLQGGGQETQYF. The V and J genes are TRBV2 and TRBJ2-5; 8 bases map to TRBD1. V lost 6 bases and J lost 2; bases outside the gene matches: 8. This CDR3 region has 15 residues. CDR1 and CDR2 (germline): SNHLY, FYNNEI.

This clone was observed a handful of times. V gene TRBV19 combines with J gene TRBJ2-5, with 10 bases that match TRBD2. Germline assignment: CDR1 LNHDA and CDR2 SQIVND (reference sequence). J was trimmed by 5 bases and V by 6 bases; bases with no gene match: 9. The CDR3 is made up of 15 amino acids. This chain's CDR3 is CASRPGTSVGETQYF. The CDR3 region has the DNA TGTGCCAGTAGACCCGGGACTAGCGTTGGGGAGACCCAGTACTTC.

CDR3 residues: CASSVRGDGSSTIYF. The CDR3 coding sequence is TGTGCCAGCAGCGTACGGGGGGACGGTTCGAGCACCATATATTTT. V usage is TRBV9 and J usage is TRBJ1-3; the D gene is possibly TRBD1 (5 bases). Trimming took 1 base from V and 9 from J, leaving 17 bases between them. Germline V gene data show CDR1 as SGDLS and CDR2 as YYNGEE. The CDR3 is 15 residues long.

To note about this clone: At one boundary the junction diverges from the germline segment, which might be a read error. The CDR3 loop is CASSLTGGPGNEQFF. CDR3 DNA sequence: TGTGCTAGCAGCTTAACGGGAGGGCCGGGGAATGAGCAGTTCTTC. The chain couples TRBV7-7 to TRBJ2-1; TRBD2 aligns across 8 bases. The CDR3 has 15 residues. CDR1 and CDR2 (germline): SSHAT, FNYEAQ (reference sequence).

This clone has just a few counts. The chain employs TRBV9 and TRBJ2-1; 9 bases line up with TRBD2. CDR1 is SGDLS and CDR2 is YYNGEE in the germline V gene. The CDR3 is 16 residues long. V shed 0 bases and J 1 base; nucleotides not matched to a gene: 2. The CDR3 sequence: CASSVALAGSYNEQFF. CDR3 DNA: TGTGCCAGCAGCGTAGCACTAGCGGGTTCCTACAATGAGCAGTTCTTC.

The gene calls are TRBV5-5 and TRBJ2-3, with 8 nucleotides matching TRBD2. V gave up 2 bases and J gave up 4 bases; unmatched junction bases: 6. This CDR3 region has 15 residues. Germline assignment: CDR1 SGHKS and CDR2 YYEKEE (reference sequence). The chain's CDR3 is CASSLIAGRADTQYF. CDR3 nucleotide sequence: TGTGCCAGCAGCTTAATAGCGGGAAGAGCAGATACGCAGTATTTT.

The rearrangement links TRBV6-1 to TRBJ1-2, with D perhaps TRBD1 (5 bases). This CDR3 has 13 residues. In germline, CDR1 is MNHNS, CDR2 SASEGT. Trimming pared 9 bases from V and 3 bases from J, leaving 14 bases between. In DNA form, the CDR3 reads TGTGCCAGTATAACTGGGGCCCACTATGGCTACACCTTC. Amino acid sequence: CASITGAHYGYTF.

The rearrangement uses TRBV5-6 and TRBJ2-7, with D hard to call. CDR1 is SGHDT, CDR2 YYEEEE, per germline. V lost 1 base, J lost 1 base, and 9 bases lay in between. This CDR3 has 14 amino acids. CDR3 sequence reads: CASSLLGQSYEQYF. The CDR3 DNA sequence: TGTGCCAGCAGCTTGCTTGGGCAGTCCTACGAGCAGTACTTC.

The rearrangement links TRBV11-2 to TRBJ2-1; 14 nucleotides align to TRBD2. In germline, CDR1 is SGHAT, CDR2 FQNNGV. The trim removed 4 bases at V and 0 bases at J, leaving 5 bases unmatched. This CDR3 has 18 residues. The CDR3 loop is CASSSGLAGAISYNEQFF. The CDR3 coding sequence is TGTGCCAGCAGCTCGGGACTAGCGGGAGCGATCTCCTACAATGAGCAGTTCTTC.

V is TRBV5-1 and J is TRBJ1-5; no clear D. V lost 7 bases and J 6 bases, leaving 14 bases between the germline ends. In germline, CDR1 is SGHRS, CDR2 YFSETQ. The CDR3 length is 13 residues. The CDR3 spells CASGLRPGQPQHF. CDR3 DNA sequence: TGCGCCAGCGGACTCAGGCCAGGTCAGCCCCAGCATTTT.

This chain's CDR3 is CASSLRTGGLEQFF. DNA of the CDR3: TGTGCCAGCAGTCTACGGACAGGGGGCTTAGAGCAGTTCTTC. This rearrangement joins TRBV28 to TRBJ2-1; 11 positions match TRBD1. There are 14 residues in the CDR3. The germline gives CDR1 MDHEN, CDR2 SYDVKM. With 5 bases clipped from V and 10 bases from J, the junction kept 7 bases outside the gene matches.

This clone was observed a few times. The chain employs TRBV15 and TRBJ2-1; TRBD2 matches at 7 bases. J gave up 10 bases and V 5 bases, and 8 bases lay outside the gene matches. The CDR3 is made up of 13 amino acids. Germline V gene sequence: CDR1 LNHNV, CDR2 YYDKDF (reference sequence). CDR3 amino acids: CATSALAGEEQFF. In nucleotides, the CDR3 is TGTGCCACCAGCGCGCTGGCGGGAGAAGAGCAGTTCTTC.

The genes are TRBV5-4 and TRBJ1-3, with a weak D call TRBD1 (5 bases). From germline, CDR1 is SGHNT and CDR2 YYREEE (reference sequence). Trimming pared 0 bases from V and 5 bases from J, leaving 9 bases between. This CDR3 has 14 amino acids. The CDR3 nucleotides are TGTGCCAGCAGCTTGGCAGGGTTTAGAAACACCATATATTTT. This translates into CASSLAGFRNTIYF.

This chain links TRBV28 with TRBJ2-7; D may be TRBD1 (6 bases). Germline V gene sequence: CDR1 MDHEN, CDR2 SYDVKM. Trimming removed 2 bases at V and 6 bases at J, with 14 bases between. This CDR3 comprises 14 residues. CDR3 in DNA: TGTGCCAGCAGTTTACAGGGGCCATACGGCGAGCAGTACTTC. Protein sequence: CASSLQGPYGEQYF.